These T cell receptor beta chains were read from a single sample in a study of T-cell memory formation after mild COVID-19. TCRdb re-called the 5' RACE reads through MiXCR, storing one row per CDR3 protein. There are roughly 580,000 distinct CDR3 sequences in the sample; under 20% occur only once, and 9.5% to 15% lies in the top ten. Sequencing was performed on PBMCs or a T cell subset sorted from them (not recorded which). The receptors come from an adult woman who had mild COVID-19 (a few samples of this study predate the infection). Cell type and time point are not known. Both conserved end residues are part of each CDR3. The order of the fields is clone size, D gene, V gene, J gene, CDR3 DNA, CDR3 protein. D genes are given only for firm matches. Not all rows give a size; the values are once, few, many and, for expanded clones, a class.

clone_size: many
d_call: NA
v_call: TRBV20-1
j_call: TRBJ1-1
cdr3_nt: TGCAGTGCTTCCAGACGAGTCCCCTTCCCGGAAGCTTTCTTT
cdr3_aa: CSASRRVPFPEAFF

clone_size: few
d_call: NA
v_call: TRBV3-1
j_call: TRBJ2-7
cdr3_nt: TGTGCCAGCAGCCTCAGATCGGGGGTACGGTTCTACGAGCAGTACTTC
cdr3_aa: CASSLRSGVRFYEQYF

clone_size: few
d_call: TRBD2
v_call: TRBV7-3
j_call: TRBJ2-3
cdr3_nt: TGTGCCAGCAGCCCCAGCGGGGGCCTCGATACGCAGTATTTT
cdr3_aa: CASSPSGGLDTQYF

clone_size: NA
d_call: TRBD2
v_call: TRBV18
j_call: TRBJ2-4
cdr3_nt: TGTGCCAGCTCACCAATCTCGCCTAGCGGGAGGCCTCTAGCCAAAAACATTCAGTACTTC
cdr3_aa: CASSPISPSGRPLAKNIQYF

clone_size: few
d_call: NA
v_call: TRBV30
j_call: TRBJ2-2
cdr3_nt: TGTGCCTGGAGTGTAACCCACGGGGAGCTGTTTTTT
cdr3_aa: CAWSVTHGELFF

clone_size: NA
d_call: NA
v_call: TRBV30
j_call: TRBJ1-1
cdr3_nt: TGTGCCTGGAGTTTGGAGTTAAACACTGAAGCTTTCTTT
cdr3_aa: CAWSLELNTEAFF

clone_size: few
d_call: TRBD2
v_call: TRBV10-3
j_call: TRBJ2-7
cdr3_nt: TGTGCCATCAGTGATCGGGGGGTAAGCTCCTACGAGCAGTACTTC
cdr3_aa: CAISDRGVSSYEQYF

clone_size: NA
d_call: TRBD1
v_call: TRBV7-6
j_call: TRBJ2-1
cdr3_nt: TGTGCCAGCAGCGCAGGACAGGGCTCCCACAATGAGCAGTTCTTC
cdr3_aa: CASSAGQGSHNEQFF

clone_size: few
d_call: NA
v_call: TRBV14
j_call: TRBJ1-1
cdr3_nt: TGTGCCAGCAGCCAAGACCCTTCGAACACTGAAGCTTTCTTT
cdr3_aa: CASSQDPSNTEAFF

clone_size: few
d_call: NA
v_call: TRBV10-3
j_call: TRBJ2-3
cdr3_nt: TGTGCCATAGCGGTCGGGAAAGCAGCAGGCGATGGCGCAGATACGCAGTATTTT
cdr3_aa: CAIAVGKAAGDGADTQYF

clone_size: NA
d_call: TRBD1
v_call: TRBV24-1
j_call: TRBJ1-1
cdr3_nt: TGTGCCACCAGTGACCGGTTGGGACAGGGGGCTTTCTTT
cdr3_aa: CATSDRLGQGAFF

clone_size: NA
d_call: TRBD1
v_call: TRBV7-9
j_call: TRBJ2-1
cdr3_nt: TGTGCCAGCAGCTCCGGGACAGGACGGGCTCTCTCCTACAATGAGCAGTTCTTC
cdr3_aa: CASSSGTGRALSYNEQFF

clone_size: NA
d_call: NA
v_call: TRBV9
j_call: TRBJ1-2
cdr3_nt: TGTGCCAGCCCCCGGGGCGGCTACACCTTC
cdr3_aa: CASPRGGYTF

clone_size: NA
d_call: NA
v_call: TRBV5-1
j_call: TRBJ1-2
cdr3_nt: TGCGCCAGCAGCTTGGTCACCTCGGACTATGGCTACACCTTC
cdr3_aa: CASSLVTSDYGYTF

clone_size: NA
d_call: NA
v_call: TRBV7-9
j_call: TRBJ1-1
cdr3_nt: TGTGCCAGCAGCTTAGGTTATCCCCTTGAAGCTTTCTTT
cdr3_aa: CASSLGYPLEAFF

clone_size: NA
d_call: NA
v_call: TRBV9
j_call: TRBJ2-3
cdr3_nt: TGTGCCAGCAGCGTAGATCTTGGCGGAACAGATACGCAGTATTTT
cdr3_aa: CASSVDLGGTDTQYF

clone_size: NA
d_call: TRBD1
v_call: TRBV12-3/TRBV12-4
j_call: TRBJ2-5
cdr3_nt: TGTGCCAGCAGTCCTACGGGACAGGGGACGCCAAGGACCCAGTACTTC
cdr3_aa: CASSPTGQGTPRTQYF

clone_size: NA
d_call: NA
v_call: TRBV4-3
j_call: TRBJ2-1
cdr3_nt: TGCGCCAGCAGCCAAGAGGGGGGCTCCTACAATGAGCAGTTCTTC
cdr3_aa: CASSQEGGSYNEQFF

clone_size: NA
d_call: NA
v_call: TRBV19
j_call: TRBJ1-2
cdr3_nt: TGTGCCACCGTGGACAGTGGTAGTCTTGGCTACACCTTC
cdr3_aa: CATVDSGSLGYTF

clone_size: few
d_call: NA
v_call: TRBV6-6
j_call: TRBJ2-3
cdr3_nt: TGTGCCAGCATTTGGGGGAGGTCCGGGGATACGCAGTATTTT
cdr3_aa: CASIWGRSGDTQYF

clone_size: NA
d_call: NA
v_call: TRBV19
j_call: TRBJ1-5
cdr3_nt: TGTGCCAGTAGTGCTCTACTTGGCAATCAGCCCCAGCATTTT
cdr3_aa: CASSALLGNQPQHF

clone_size: NA
d_call: NA
v_call: TRBV5-4
j_call: TRBJ2-7
cdr3_nt: TGTGCCAGCAGCTTGGGGCGGGACGTCTCCTACGAGCAGTACTTC
cdr3_aa: CASSLGRDVSYEQYF

clone_size: NA
d_call: NA
v_call: TRBV6-6
j_call: TRBJ2-7
cdr3_nt: TGTGCCAGCAGTGCGGGGCACACGAGCCCTTACGAGCAGTACTTC
cdr3_aa: CASSAGHTSPYEQYF

clone_size: many
d_call: TRBD2
v_call: TRBV12-3/TRBV12-4
j_call: TRBJ2-1
cdr3_nt: TGTGCCAGCAGTCTACGGGGGGGGTACAATGAGCAGTTCTTC
cdr3_aa: CASSLRGGYNEQFF

clone_size: NA
d_call: TRBD1
v_call: TRBV12-3/TRBV12-4
j_call: TRBJ2-1
cdr3_nt: TGTGCCAGCAGTAGAAGCCGGGACAGGACGGTCAATGAGCAGTTCTTC
cdr3_aa: CASSRSRDRTVNEQFF

clone_size: many
d_call: NA
v_call: TRBV12-3/TRBV12-4
j_call: TRBJ1-2
cdr3_nt: TGTGCCAGCAGTTTGGGTCAGGCATATGGCTACACCTTC
cdr3_aa: CASSLGQAYGYTF

clone_size: NA
d_call: NA
v_call: TRBV11-2
j_call: TRBJ2-5
cdr3_nt: TGTGCCAGCAGCCTACGAAGTCAGGGGGAGACCCAGTACTTC
cdr3_aa: CASSLRSQGETQYF

clone_size: few
d_call: NA
v_call: TRBV12-3/TRBV12-4
j_call: TRBJ2-5
cdr3_nt: TGTGCCAGCAGTTTTTATTTAGAGACCCAGTACTTC
cdr3_aa: CASSFYLETQYF

clone_size: NA
d_call: NA
v_call: TRBV6-2/TRBV6-3
j_call: TRBJ2-7
cdr3_nt: TGTGCCAGCAGTTTGAGGGGGTCAGAAACCTACGAGCAGTACTTC
cdr3_aa: CASSLRGSETYEQYF

clone_size: few
d_call: TRBD1
v_call: TRBV7-2
j_call: TRBJ1-2
cdr3_nt: TGTGCCAGCAGCTTAAAGGCAGGGGGCGATGGCTACACCTTC
cdr3_aa: CASSLKAGGDGYTF

clone_size: NA
d_call: NA
v_call: TRBV29-1
j_call: TRBJ1-1
cdr3_nt: TGCAGCGTTGTTGGGGGTCGCGTGAACACTGAAGCTTTCTTT
cdr3_aa: CSVVGGRVNTEAFF

clone_size: few
d_call: NA
v_call: TRBV11-3
j_call: TRBJ2-7
cdr3_nt: TGTGCCAGCAGCTTTGGACAGTCCAACTACGAGCAGTACTTC
cdr3_aa: CASSFGQSNYEQYF

clone_size: NA
d_call: TRBD1
v_call: TRBV19
j_call: TRBJ2-3
cdr3_nt: TGTGCCAGTAGTCCTCAGGGACAGCACAACACAGATACGCAGTATTTT
cdr3_aa: CASSPQGQHNTDTQYF

clone_size: NA
d_call: NA
v_call: TRBV12-3/TRBV12-4
j_call: TRBJ1-1
cdr3_nt: TGTGCCAGCAGGGAGCCAGTCGAGGGGCCTGAAGCTTTCTTT
cdr3_aa: CASREPVEGPEAFF

clone_size: NA
d_call: TRBD2
v_call: TRBV12-3/TRBV12-4
j_call: TRBJ2-7
cdr3_nt: TGTGCCAGCAGTTTAAGGGAGGGATCCGGCGAGCAGTACTTC
cdr3_aa: CASSLREGSGEQYF

clone_size: NA
d_call: NA
v_call: TRBV10-3
j_call: TRBJ1-2
cdr3_nt: TGTGCCATCAGTGAGTCTGAGGAGACGTGGAACTATGGCTACACCTTC
cdr3_aa: CAISESEETWNYGYTF

clone_size: few
d_call: TRBD1
v_call: TRBV30
j_call: TRBJ1-2
cdr3_nt: TGTGCCTGGACCCAACAGGGGTCTAACTATGGCTACACCTTC
cdr3_aa: CAWTQQGSNYGYTF

clone_size: NA
d_call: TRBD1
v_call: TRBV5-8
j_call: TRBJ1-5
cdr3_nt: TGTGCCAGCAGCTACAGGGGGCAAAGCAATCAGCCCCAGCATTTT
cdr3_aa: CASSYRGQSNQPQHF

clone_size: few
d_call: NA
v_call: TRBV4-1
j_call: TRBJ1-1
cdr3_nt: TGCGCCAGCAGCCAAGCCATGTTGGTGGGGCGAGGGACTGAAGCTTTCTTT
cdr3_aa: CASSQAMLVGRGTEAFF

clone_size: NA
d_call: NA
v_call: TRBV25-1
j_call: TRBJ2-5
cdr3_nt: TGTGCCAGCAGCCCGGTAGGTCTGACCCAGTACTTC
cdr3_aa: CASSPVGLTQYF

clone_size: few
d_call: TRBD2
v_call: TRBV18
j_call: TRBJ2-3
cdr3_nt: TGTGCCAGCTCACCTGGGACTAGCAGCACAGATACGCAGTATTTT
cdr3_aa: CASSPGTSSTDTQYF

clone_size: few
d_call: NA
v_call: TRBV6-6
j_call: TRBJ1-3
cdr3_nt: TGTGCCAGCAGTTACTCCGGGGTTGGCGACGGGGACACCATATATTTT
cdr3_aa: CASSYSGVGDGDTIYF

clone_size: NA
d_call: NA
v_call: TRBV5-1
j_call: TRBJ2-7
cdr3_nt: TGCGCCAGCAGCTTGGGGTCTTGGGCCTCCTACGAGAAGTACTTC
cdr3_aa: CASSLGSWASYEKYF

clone_size: NA
d_call: TRBD2
v_call: TRBV28
j_call: TRBJ2-3
cdr3_nt: TGTGCCAGCAGTACCCTTAATAGCGGGAGGGCCAGAGATACGCAGTATTTT
cdr3_aa: CASSTLNSGRARDTQYF

clone_size: few
d_call: TRBD1
v_call: TRBV30
j_call: TRBJ1-1
cdr3_nt: TGTGCCAGTCGACAGGGTTCCATTATGAACACTGAAGCTTTCTTT
cdr3_aa: CASRQGSIMNTEAFF

clone_size: NA
d_call: NA
v_call: TRBV24-1
j_call: TRBJ2-7
cdr3_nt: TGTGCCACCAGTGCCACCGACTACGAGCAGTACTTC
cdr3_aa: CATSATDYEQYF

clone_size: NA
d_call: NA
v_call: TRBV29-1
j_call: TRBJ2-3
cdr3_nt: TGCAGCGTTGAGGAAAGGGTGGGGCTTGTTGATACGCAGTATTTT
cdr3_aa: CSVEERVGLVDTQYF

clone_size: NA
d_call: TRBD1
v_call: TRBV18
j_call: TRBJ1-2
cdr3_nt: TGTGCCAGCTCATCGACAGGGGGAAAAGTCTATGGCTACACCTTC
cdr3_aa: CASSSTGGKVYGYTF

clone_size: few
d_call: NA
v_call: TRBV7-2
j_call: TRBJ2-1
cdr3_nt: TGTGCCAGCAGCTTAGTTTACGACAATGAGCAGTTCTTC
cdr3_aa: CASSLVYDNEQFF

clone_size: NA
d_call: NA
v_call: TRBV29-1
j_call: TRBJ2-1
cdr3_nt: TGCAGCGTTGATCCCTTAACCCTAGGCCCCTACAATGAGCAGTTCTTC
cdr3_aa: CSVDPLTLGPYNEQFF

clone_size: once
d_call: NA
v_call: TRBV12-3/TRBV12-4
j_call: TRBJ1-1
cdr3_nt: TGTGCCAGCAGTTTGGGGGGGCCGAGGAACACTGAAGCTTTCTTT
cdr3_aa: CASSLGGPRNTEAFF

clone_size: few
d_call: TRBD1
v_call: TRBV7-9
j_call: TRBJ1-5
cdr3_nt: TGTGCCAGCAGCCTAGGGACAGCGGACCAGCATTTT
cdr3_aa: CASSLGTADQHF

clone_size: NA
d_call: TRBD1
v_call: TRBV7-2
j_call: TRBJ2-7
cdr3_nt: TGTGCCAGCCAAGCCGGGACAGGGTCCTACGAGCAGTACTTC
cdr3_aa: CASQAGTGSYEQYF

clone_size: NA
d_call: NA
v_call: TRBV4-2
j_call: TRBJ1-3
cdr3_nt: TGTGCCAGCAGCCAAGGGCAAGGGAGGGAATACACCATATATTTT
cdr3_aa: CASSQGQGREYTIYF